These 5 T cell receptor beta chains originate from one sample sequenced in a study of blood T cell repertoires in COVID-19. Method: immunoSEQ multiplex PCR; TCRdb's copy keeps in-frame clones and lacks some. Here the sample spans around 130,000 clones, 84% being singletons. The sample was peripheral blood. These receptors all stem from a man aged 55 to 70 with acute or convalescent COVID-19.

The gene calls are TRBV5-1 and TRBJ2-2; D remains unclear. The CDR3 contains 14 residues. Germline-derived CDR1 and CDR2 are SGHRS and YFSETQ. The V end lost 4 bases, the J end lost 0 bases, and 7 bases lay between the germline ends. The CDR3 protein is CASSTTTNTGELFF. The CDR3 DNA reads TGCGCCAGCAGCACCACTACGAACACCGGGGAGCTGTTTTTT.

V gene TRBV6-5 combines with J gene TRBJ1-2; a possible D gene is TRBD1 (5 bases). CDR3 length: 15 amino acids. In germline, CDR1 is MNHEY, CDR2 SVGAGI. Trimming removed 2 bases at V and 8 bases at J, with 18 bases between. CDR3 DNA: TGTGCCAGCAGTTACGACGCGGGGGTCGGTGGAGGCTACACCTTC. It is translated as CASSYDAGVGGGYTF.

This sequence joins TRBV4-1 and TRBJ2-6, with D perhaps TRBD2 (6 bases). The CDR3 loop spans 18 amino acids. Trimming removed 6 bases from V and 2 bases from J, with 20 bases in between. The germline V gene encodes CDR1 MGHRA and CDR2 YSYEKL. CDR3 in amino acids: CASRLGPGGGTGANVLTF. DNA for the CDR3: TGCGCCAGCAGACTAGGACCCGGCGGCGGGACTGGGGCCAACGTCCTGACTTTC.

This clone was seen a handful of times. The V call is TRBV5-1, the J call TRBJ2-5, with D tentatively TRBD1 (6 bases). CDR3 length equals 15 residues. Trimming shortened V by 1 base and J by 0 bases, and 10 bases separated the two germline ends. Looked up from germline, CDR1 is SGHRS and CDR2 is YFSETQ. Written as DNA, the CDR3 is TGCGCCAGCAGCTTGAGGGGGACCTACCAAGAGACCCAGTACTTC. Protein product: CASSLRGTYQETQYF.

The chain joins TRBV3-1 (or the pseudogene TRBV3-2) to TRBJ1-3; D remains ambiguous. Trimming left V 7 bases short and J 4 bases short, with 8 bases between. The germline CDR1 and CDR2 sequences are LGHDT and YNNKEL (reference sequence). The CDR3 contains 12 residues. Here the CDR3 reads CASISAGNTIYF. The CDR3 coding sequence is TGTGCCAGCATTAGCGCCGGAAACACCATATATTTT.